Listed here are 18 T cell receptor beta chains from one sample, sequenced in a study of blood T cell repertoires in COVID-19. Profiling relied on immunoSEQ multiplex PCR, and the TCRdb table lists in-frame clones only, not all of them. The data hold tens of thousands of clones, with 85% to 90% observed a single time. Material: peripheral blood. Source of these receptors: a man in his fifties or sixties with active COVID-19.

This chain links TRBV12-3 or TRBV12-4 with TRBJ2-7, with a weak D call TRBD1 (5 bases). V shed 1 base and J shed 3 bases, with 7 bases lying between them. The CDR3 is 13 amino acids. The CDR3 region is CASSLGQNYEQYF. The CDR3 DNA sequence: TGTGCCAGCAGTTTAGGACAGAACTACGAGCAGTACTTC.

This chain connects TRBV27 to TRBJ2-1; D might be TRBD1 (5 bases). Trimming cost V 3 bases and J 9 bases, with 12 bases left between them. This CDR3 contains 13 residues. CDR1 and CDR2 (germline): MNHEY, SMNVEV (reference sequence). CDR3 sequence reads: CASSFLRAGEQFF. The DNA for the CDR3 is TGTGCCAGCAGTTTTCTCAGGGCCGGTGAGCAGTTCTTC.

As for this clone: The junction differs from germline at one of its ends, possibly a read error. The chain has TRBV19 and TRBJ2-1; 10 bases align to TRBD2. This CDR3 is built from 14 residues. CDR1 is LNHDA and CDR2 is SQIVND in the germline V gene (reference sequence). Here the CDR3 reads CASRIAGGSNEQFF. The DNA of the CDR3 is TGTGCCAGTCGTATAGCGGGGGGCAGCAATGAGCAGTTCTTC.

This clone occurred once. The rearrangement links TRBV7-2 to TRBJ1-3, with 7 nucleotides matching TRBD1. The V gene's germline CDR1 is SGHTA and CDR2 FQGNSA. The CDR3 has 15 amino acids. With 6 bases clipped from V and 4 bases from J, the junction kept 9 bases outside the gene matches. The CDR3 coding sequence is TGTGCCAGCAGGCAACAGGGGTCTCCCGGAAACACCATATATTTT. Translation: CASRQQGSPGNTIYF.

V and J are TRBV5-4 and TRBJ2-1; D perhaps matches TRBD1 (5 bases). In germline, CDR1 is SGHNT, CDR2 YYREEE (reference sequence). The V end lost 5 bases, the J end lost 0 bases, and 9 bases lay between the germline ends. This CDR3 contains 14 residues. The CDR3 DNA reads as TGTGCCAGCAGGCCCCAGGGCTCCTACAATGAGCAGTTCTTC. Protein product: CASRPQGSYNEQFF.

The chain joins TRBV29-1 to TRBJ1-1; D is unclear. V lost 7 bases and J 0 bases, leaving 3 bases between the germline ends. Germline assignment: CDR1 SQVTM and CDR2 ANQGSEA. This CDR3 region has 10 residues. The DNA for the CDR3 is TGCAGCGGTATGAACACTGAAGCTTTCTTT. As protein: CSGMNTEAFF.

The rearrangement joins TRBV2 to TRBJ1-1, with TRBD1 as a possible D gene (5 bases). The CDR3 extends over 14 amino acids. Germline loops: CDR1 SNHLY, CDR2 FYNNEI. V was pared by 2 bases and J by 1 base, with 8 bases between. This CDR3 reads CASSETGRNTEAFF. The CDR3 bases are TGTGCCAGCAGTGAAACAGGAAGGAACACTGAAGCTTTCTTT.

The rearrangement uses TRBV5-1 and TRBJ2-3, with 8 bases lining up with TRBD2. This CDR3 contains 16 residues. Germline V lookup: CDR1 SGHRS, CDR2 YFSETQ. J lost 1 base, V lost 0 bases, and 4 bases had no gene match. For the CDR3, the DNA is TGCGCCAGCAGCTTGGAATTGCGGGGGGGCACAGATACGCAGTATTTT. Encoded protein: CASSLELRGGTDTQYF. Complete variable domain (other parts from reference TRBV5-1 and TRBJ2-3): KAGVTQTPRYLIKTRGQQVTLSCSPISGHRSVSWYQQTPGQGLQFLFEYFSETQRNKGNFPGRFSGRQFSNSRSEMNVSTLELGDSALYLCASSLELRGGTDTQYFGPGTRLTVL.

The rearrangement joins TRBV7-3 to TRBJ2-3; the D gene is possibly TRBD1 (6 bases). This CDR3 has 16 amino acids. Germline V gene data show CDR1 as SGHTA and CDR2 as FQGTGA. The V end was cut by 5 bases, the J end by 0 bases, with 15 bases between. Here the CDR3 DNA reads TGTGCCAGCAGCAAGAACAGGGTCCCTAGCACAGATACGCAGTATTTT. Translation gives CASSKNRVPSTDTQYF.

The chain links TRBV2 to TRBJ2-6; tentative D call: TRBD1 (6 bases). V was trimmed by 7 bases and J by 4 bases, leaving 14 bases between them. This CDR3 has 15 amino acids. Germline V gene sequence: CDR1 SNHLY, CDR2 FYNNEI. This CDR3 is CASMPGEAGANVLTF. CDR3 DNA: TGTGCCAGCATGCCAGGGGAAGCAGGGGCCAACGTCCTGACTTTC.

The chain links TRBV9 to TRBJ1-1; 9 bases match TRBD1. V lost 3 bases, J lost 11 bases, and 8 bases stayed unmatched. From germline, CDR1 is SGDLS and CDR2 YYNGEE. The CDR3 is 13 amino acids. In DNA, the CDR3 is TGTGCCAGCAGCGCCGGGACAGGGAAGGAGGCTTTCTTT. It codes for CASSAGTGKEAFF.

This chain connects TRBV6-2 or TRBV6-3 to TRBJ2-7; a possible D gene is TRBD1 (6 bases). The CDR3 has 15 residues. Germline V CDR1 and CDR2: MNHEY, SVGEGT. The V end lost 5 bases, the J end lost 3 bases, and 17 bases lay between the germline ends. CDR3 nucleotide sequence: TGTGCCAGCAGTACCCTAGGGGGTAGTATCTACGAGCAGTACTTC. It specifies CASSTLGGSIYEQYF.

This clone was observed a single time. The chain recombines TRBV2 with TRBJ2-1; a weak D match, TRBD1 (5 bases). The CDR3 covers 15 residues. Trimming stripped 7 bases from V and 0 bases from J, with 13 bases between. The germline V gene encodes CDR1 SNHLY and CDR2 FYNNEI. CDR3 sequence reads: CASNGAVSSYNEQFF. CDR3 DNA sequence: TGTGCCAGCAATGGGGCGGTGAGCTCCTACAATGAGCAGTTCTTC.

The chain is built from TRBV21-1 and TRBJ2-5; no check of the table's D call, TRBD2, against the DNA was made. TRBV21-1 is assigned pseudogene status. The CDR3 contains 20 residues. The CDR3 protein is CASSTPPGLAGELCQETQYF. CDR3 DNA: TGTGCCAGCAGCACACCCCCCGGACTAGCGGGAGAACTATGTCAAGAGACCCAGTACTTC.

The chain links TRBV7-9 to TRBJ2-7; 7 bases align to TRBD1. This CDR3 spans 14 amino acids. Germline assignment: CDR1 SEHNR and CDR2 FQNEAQ (reference sequence). V lost 1 base and J lost 5; bases outside the gene matches: 5. Here the CDR3 DNA reads TGTGCCAGCAGCTTAGGACAGGGCCCCCACGAGCAGTACTTC. As protein: CASSLGQGPHEQYF.

The rearrangement uses TRBV12-3 or TRBV12-4 and TRBJ1-5; D may be TRBD1 (5 bases). Trimming took off 5 bases at V and 5 bases at J, with 10 bases between the two ends. The CDR3 consists of 13 residues. CDR3 protein: CASSNQGYQPQHF. The CDR3 DNA is TGTGCCAGCAGTAACCAGGGATATCAGCCCCAGCATTTT.

The V call is TRBV27, the J call TRBJ1-6, with 7 bases lining up with TRBD1. The germline CDR1 and CDR2 sequences are MNHEY and SMNVEV (reference sequence). The ends lost 3 bases at V and 6 bases at J; junction bases unmatched: 2. The CDR3 totals 14 residues. The DNA for the CDR3 is TGTGCCAGCAGTTTCTGGGACAGTAATTCACCCCTCCACTTT. It specifies CASSFWDSNSPLHF.

V is TRBV29-1 and J is TRBJ1-4; 9 nucleotides agree with TRBD1. The V and J ends lost 4 bases and 6 bases, in that order; junction bases with no gene match: 3. Per germline, CDR1 SQVTM and CDR2 ANQGSEA. This CDR3 comprises 13 residues. CDR3 residues: CSVVRTGDEKLFF. The CDR3 DNA reads TGCAGCGTTGTAAGGACAGGGGATGAAAAACTGTTTTTT.